Listed here is a single TCR beta chain. Its specificity is not known. Sequencing followed a ViraFEST assay step that expanded antigen-specific CD4+ T cells with viral peptide pools. Investigators separated out CD4+ T cells once 10 days of culture had passed. PCR showed that the person got SARS-CoV-2 infection at some point between March and December 2020. Vaccine administered to participants consisted of two doses of either BNT162b2 or mRNA-1273. Researchers reported culturing approximately 1.8 million PBMC in each well, adding about 11 IU/ml IL-2 and roughly 10 ug/ml peptides. This entry belongs to a study of vaccination effects on CD4 cells after COVID-19. Study at large: It was a median of 72 days after the second dose that post-vaccine samples were obtained. Overall study results and limits: Both infection-induced and vaccine-induced clones contracted markedly at late post-vaccination timepoints. Following vaccination, convalescents' spike-reactive clones were mostly new ones induced by the vaccine.

Sequenced by immunoSEQ multiplex PCR; TCRdb stores in-frame clones only, minus some. The profile covers around 15,000 clones, with 76% appearing a single time and about 20% taken by the ten largest. V was trimmed by 3 bases and J by 6 bases, leaving 15 bases between them. Germline V gene lookup returns CDR1 LNHNV and CDR2 YYDKDF (reference sequence). The length of the CDR3 is 15 residues. This specimen consisted of CD4+ T cells from PBMCs cultured with SARS-CoV-2 spike peptides, obtained after COVID-19 vaccination. The receptor's source is a human donor who had a prior SARS-CoV-2 infection. V usage is TRBV15 and J usage is TRBJ1-3; tentative D call: TRBD1 (6 bases). The CDR3 DNA reads as TGTGCCACCAGCAGGAACAGGGTTGGTGAAAACACCATATATTTT. Its translation: CATSRNRVGENTIYF.